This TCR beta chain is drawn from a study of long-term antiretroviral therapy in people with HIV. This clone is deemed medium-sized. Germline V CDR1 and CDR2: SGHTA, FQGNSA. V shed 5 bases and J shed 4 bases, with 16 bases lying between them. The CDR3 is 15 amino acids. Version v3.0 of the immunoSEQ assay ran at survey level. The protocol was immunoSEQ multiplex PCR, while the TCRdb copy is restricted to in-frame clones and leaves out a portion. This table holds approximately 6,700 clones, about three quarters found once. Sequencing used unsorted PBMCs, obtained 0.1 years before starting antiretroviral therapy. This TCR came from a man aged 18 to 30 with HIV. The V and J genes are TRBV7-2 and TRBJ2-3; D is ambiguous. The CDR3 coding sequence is TGTGCCAGCAGCGATACAAGGGCGGCCTCAGATACGCAGTATTTT. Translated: CASSDTRAASDTQYF.